This T cell receptor beta chain derives from a study of cytomegalovirus exposure and HLA in healthy donors. The V gene's germline CDR1 is SGHNT and CDR2 YYREEE (reference sequence). The CDR3 extends over 15 amino acids. Trimming removed 2 bases at V and 1 base at J, with 10 bases between. Study-level findings and limits: In vitro checks showed that three CMV-associated chains really do target CMV antigens. For most TCR beta V segments, an earlier analysis put the productive rate at about 87% or about 30% of the time. In a later analysis, TCR beta V- and J-gene trimming was associated with a missense DCLRE1C variant. Reports indicate that TCR beta sequences accurately predicted the HLA-A and HLA-B alleles of most subjects.

In regard to this clone: The target antigen is unknown.

PCR was performed using 60 Vbeta and 13 Jbeta primers. Clones were sequenced by immunoSEQ multiplex PCR, and TCRdb holds only the in-frame ones, with some missing. In the table there are 95,000 to 100,000 clones, roughly 80% of which are singletons. This chain uses TRBV5-4 with TRBJ2-1; D remains ambiguous. Sequencing was performed on PBMCs. The sequence was collected from a man in his forties in good health and CMV-seropositive. The CDR3 protein is CASSLYSPSYNEQFF. CDR3 coding DNA: TGTGCCAGCAGCTTATACTCTCCTTCCTACAATGAGCAGTTCTTC. Filled out from reference TRBV5-4 and TRBJ2-1, the complete variable domain reads ETGVTQSPTHLIKTRGQQVTLRCSSQSGHNTVSWYQQALGQGPQFIFQYYREEENGRGNFPPRFSGLQFPNYSSELNVNALELDDSALYLCASSLYSPSYNEQFFGPGTRLTVL.